This entry lists 5 T cell receptor beta chains sequenced from one sample in a study of shared clonotypes between healthy human individuals. The naive CD8 fraction comprised CD45RO-negative cells positively selected for CCR7 and excluded terminally differentiated effector memory CD45RA+ cells. The data were produced by immunoSEQ multiplex PCR, yet TCRdb's version contains in-frame clones alone and is incomplete. Of around 2,000,000 clones listed, about 93% are singletons. Sequencing input: naive CD8+ T cells from PBMCs. These receptors all come from a man between 18 and 29 years old in good health. Some clones in this sample may be carry-over from other donors' samples.

This sequence joins TRBV6-5 and TRBJ1-2; no definite D call. Trimming cost V 0 bases and J 6 bases, with 8 bases left between them. Looked up from germline, CDR1 is MNHEY and CDR2 is SVGAGI. The CDR3 runs to 13 residues. As DNA, the CDR3 is TGTGCCAGCAGTTACTCCCGTTTCGATGGCTACACCTTC. This codes for CASSYSRFDGYTF.

The chain joins TRBV27 to TRBJ2-3; 11 positions match TRBD2. Germline V gene data show CDR1 as MNHEY and CDR2 as SMNVEV (reference sequence). The junction had 6 bases not matched to a gene; V was cut back by 6 bases and J by 10 bases. This CDR3 has 13 residues. The CDR3 bases are TGTGCCAGCAGCCCTGGACTAGCGGGTGCGCAGTATTTT. Translating it yields CASSPGLAGAQYF.

This chain links TRBV11-3 with TRBJ2-1; a weak D match, TRBD1 (6 bases). Per the germline V gene, CDR1 is SGHNT and CDR2 is YENEEA. Trimming cost V 0 bases and J 3 bases, with 12 bases left between them. This CDR3 is 16 amino acids long. CDR3 sequence: CASSLDHGGYYNEQFF. The CDR3 nucleotides are TGTGCCAGCAGCTTAGATCATGGGGGCTACTACAATGAGCAGTTCTTC.

The gene calls are TRBV9 and TRBJ2-1; D may be TRBD2 (7 bases). This CDR3 is built from 16 residues. Germline CDR1 and CDR2: SGDLS and YYNGEE. V dropped 0 bases and J dropped 2 bases, with 12 bases sitting between them. The CDR3 sequence is CASSVDGRGTYNEQFF. The CDR3 DNA reads as TGTGCCAGCAGCGTAGATGGGAGGGGGACCTACAATGAGCAGTTCTTC.

The gene calls are TRBV15 and TRBJ1-5; no firm D call. The V and J ends lost 3 bases and 7 bases respectively, with 13 bases between them. This CDR3 region has 14 residues. Germline CDR1 is LNHNV and CDR2 is YYDKDF (reference sequence). CDR3 nucleotide sequence: TGTGCCACCAGCAGCGGCGAGGGTATCCAGCCCCAGCATTTT. This sequence encodes CATSSGEGIQPQHF. Full variable domain (missing parts from reference TRBV15 and TRBJ1-5): DAMVIQNPRYQVTQFGKPVTLSCSQTLNHNVMYWYQQKSSQAPKLLFHYYDKDFNNEADTPDNFQSRRPNTSFCFLDIRSPGLGDTAMYLCATSSGEGIQPQHFGDGTRLSIL.